The following is a T cell receptor beta chain sequence with its context. In the original analysis: Estimated nucleated cell counts came from reference gene primer amplification. Repertoires were generated with immunoSEQ multiplex PCR, while TCRdb's copy carries only in-frame clones and drops some. For V, J and clone size, that table is used; D and trimming come from the DNA. The profile shows approximately 100,000 clones, about two thirds of them singletons. This sample stems from a study of blood T cell repertoires in COVID-19. Study context: Whether acute or convalescent, the COVID-19 samples came from the United States, Italy and Spain. Sample material is recorded as cDNA or gDNA derived from T cells, B-cell-depleted T cells, or PBMCs.

The CDR3 has 14 amino acids. CDR1 and CDR2 from the germline V gene are LNHDA and SQIVND (reference sequence). The trim removed 6 bases at V and 1 base at J, leaving 3 bases unmatched. This sequence was found in a human donor with acute or convalescent COVID-19. The donor label of this sample is uncertain. The genes are TRBV19 and TRBJ2-1; 7 bases map to TRBD1. The material sequenced was peripheral blood. The CDR3 nucleotides read TGTGCCAGTAGCCAGACAGGGTCCTACAATGAGCAGTTCTTC. Its translation: CASSQTGSYNEQFF.